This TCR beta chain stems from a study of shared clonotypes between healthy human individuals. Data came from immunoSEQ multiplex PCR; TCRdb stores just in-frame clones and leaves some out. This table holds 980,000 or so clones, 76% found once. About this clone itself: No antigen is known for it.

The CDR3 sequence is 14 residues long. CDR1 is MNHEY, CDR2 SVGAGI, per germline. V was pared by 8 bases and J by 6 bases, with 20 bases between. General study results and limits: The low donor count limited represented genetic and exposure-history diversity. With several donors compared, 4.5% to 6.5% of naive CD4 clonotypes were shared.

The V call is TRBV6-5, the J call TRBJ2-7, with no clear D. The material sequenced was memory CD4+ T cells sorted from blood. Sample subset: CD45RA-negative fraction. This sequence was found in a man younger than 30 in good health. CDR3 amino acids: CASRSGAEAGEQYF. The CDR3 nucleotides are TGTGCCAGCCGCTCAGGTGCCGAGGCTGGCGAGCAGTACTTC.